This T cell receptor (beta chain) originates from a study of PD-1 blockade in classical Hodgkin lymphoma. Study outcomes and limitations: When set against healthy donors, newly diagnosed patients were reported to show lower baseline TCR diversity. There was a significant rise in CD4+ TCR diversity by C4D1, with no such rise for CD8+.

The table came from immunoSEQ multiplex PCR; TCRdb's copy has only in-frame clones and leaves some out. This table holds over 85,000 clones, about nine tenths found once. The time point is: cycle 4 day 1 (C4D1), after 6 weeks of nivolumab. All patients experienced relapse after autologous stem cell transplantation, and brentuximab vedotin exposure was variable. Regarding this clone: What it recognizes is unknown.

V was clipped by 1 base and J by 2 bases, with 9 bases between them. The germline gives CDR1 SGHTA, CDR2 FQGNSA. There are 15 residues in the CDR3. Here the sequenced sample was peripheral blood mononuclear cells (PBMCs), taken before the fourth cycle of nivolumab. The chain employs TRBV7-2 and TRBJ1-3; a weak D match, TRBD1 (5 bases). This TCR was sampled from a human donor with classical Hodgkin lymphoma. The DNA of the CDR3 is TGTGCCAGCAGCTTAGGCAGGGACGCTGGAAACACCATATATTTT. It encodes CASSLGRDAGNTIYF.